This T cell receptor (beta chain) was identified during a study of T cell repertoires in cytomegalovirus infection. In TCRdb, the reads were re-called with MiXCR into one record per CDR3 protein. The sample has 95,000 to 150,000 distinct CDR3 sequences, about 31% seen once. After removal of 4 bases from V and 3 bases from J, the junction contained 9 bases not matched to a gene. CDR3 length equals 16 residues. The germline V gene has CDR1 MGHRA and CDR2 YSYEKL. Remarks on this clonotype: Its cognate antigen is unknown.

Sequenced material: CD8+ T cells from cultured PBMCs, taken from culture after CMV antigen stimulation. This clonotype was obtained from a human donor in good health (CMV status not recorded). Some clones in this sample may be carry-over from other donors' samples. The genes are TRBV4-1 and TRBJ2-1; TRBD1 aligns across 7 bases. In DNA form, the CDR3 reads TGCGCCAGCAGCCCCCGGACAGGCTCAATCTACAATGAGCAGTTCTTC. This encodes CASSPRTGSIYNEQFF.